What follows are 32 T cell receptor beta chains derived from one specimen sequenced in a study of blood T cells in healthy people across ages. PCR was performed a second time for about 7 to 12 cycles using a sample-barcoded 5' primer and a J-beta primer mix. TCRdb processed the 5' RACE reads anew with MiXCR; each CDR3 protein has one entry. Here the sample spans 800,000 to 950,000 distinct CDR3 sequences, approximately 32% being singletons. The data were also submitted as part of a second study, on T cells of mothers and their children.

Source material: blood. The receptor set was obtained from a woman aged 40 to 55 in good health.

This clonotype was found a few times. The rearrangement joins TRBV6-1 to TRBJ2-3, with D perhaps TRBD1 or TRBD2 (5 bases each). Germline lookup yields CDR1 MNHNS and CDR2 SASEGT. The CDR3 contains 13 residues. The CDR3 nucleotides are TGTGCGGGGACGCTCGGCGATGGAGGTACGCAGTATTTT. This gives the protein CAGTLGDGGTQYF.

This clonotype was seen ten or more times. The rearrangement links TRBV5-1 to TRBJ2-4, with D possibly being TRBD2 (7 bases). Trimming took 1 base from V and 8 from J, leaving 13 bases between them. The germline V gene has CDR1 SGHRS and CDR2 YFSETQ. This CDR3 contains 14 residues. The CDR3 DNA follows: TGCGCCAGCAGCTTGCGGGGGGCTCGGGACATTCAGTACTTC. Protein product: CASSLRGARDIQYF. The variable domain in full, with the rest retrieved from reference TRBV5-1 and TRBJ2-4, is KAGVTQTPRYLIKTRGQQVTLSCSPISGHRSVSWYQQTPGQGLQFLFEYFSETQRNKGNFPGRFSGRQFSNSRSEMNVSTLELGDSALYLCASSLRGARDIQYFGAGTRLSVL.

This chain links TRBV5-1 with TRBJ1-2; perhaps TRBD1 as D (5 bases). The CDR3 runs to 13 residues. Germline assignment: CDR1 SGHRS and CDR2 YFSETQ. Trimming took 0 bases from V and 7 from J, leaving 10 bases between them. In DNA, the CDR3 is TGCGCCAGCAGCTTGGACAGGCCAGGTGGCTACACCTTC. Amino acid sequence: CASSLDRPGGYTF.

The chain uses TRBV28 and TRBJ1-1, with unresolved D. V was clipped by 2 bases and J by 1 base, with 11 bases between them. Germline V gives CDR1 MDHEN, CDR2 SYDVKM. CDR3 length: 15 amino acids. The CDR3 region is CASSLRLKGNTEAFF. In nucleotides, the CDR3 is TGTGCCAGCAGTTTACGACTAAAGGGGAACACTGAAGCTTTCTTT.

The chain links TRBV5-6 to TRBJ2-1; D is perhaps TRBD2 (5 bases). Germline V gene sequence: CDR1 SGHDT, CDR2 YYEEEE. The CDR3 consists of 16 residues. Trimming left V 4 bases short and J 6 bases short, with 20 bases between. The CDR3 region is CASSLERFQPGNEQFF. The CDR3 DNA reads TGTGCCAGCAGCCTTGAGCGGTTCCAGCCCGGCAATGAGCAGTTCTTC.

This clonotype was seen a handful of times. One end of the junction is discordant with germline, which a read error may explain. CDR3 sequence (DNA): TGTGTCAGCCGTCCTATTACAGGATCGAATGAGCAGTTCTTC. Protein product: CVSRPITGSNEQFF. The genes are TRBV27 and TRBJ2-1; possibly TRBD1 for D (5 bases). The CDR3 runs to 14 residues. Looked up from germline, CDR1 is MNHEY and CDR2 is SMNVEV (reference sequence).

This clonotype was observed a handful of times. CDR3 amino acids: CSVWTGTFADTQYF. CDR3 nucleotide sequence: TGCAGTGTCTGGACAGGGACTTTCGCAGATACGCAGTATTTT. The chain couples TRBV20-1 to TRBJ2-3, with 8 nucleotides matching TRBD1. The CDR3 consists of 14 residues. Trimming removed 7 bases from V and 4 bases from J; junction bases left unmatched: 10. The germline V gene encodes CDR1 DFQATT and CDR2 SNEGSKA (reference sequence).

This clonotype was counted between two and nine times. The V and J genes are TRBV1 and TRBJ2-7. The end of the DNA aligns better with TRBJ2-5, so the J call may be wrong. TRBV1 is termed a pseudogene. The CDR3 sequence is 11 residues long. This CDR3 is CTSSHEETQYF. The CDR3 region has the DNA TGCACCAGCAGCCATGAAGAGACCCAGTACTTC.

The V and J genes are TRBV12-3 or TRBV12-4 and TRBJ1-1; 8 bases map to TRBD1. The CDR3 length is 13 residues. Trimming removed 2 bases from V and 7 bases from J; junction bases left unmatched: 3. In DNA form, the CDR3 reads TGTGCCAGCAGTTTAAGACAGGGGATTGAAGCTTTCTTT. It specifies CASSLRQGIEAFF.

This clonotype has a handful of counts. The CDR3 nucleotides read TGTGCCAGCAGACGGACAGGGTTCAATCAGCCCCAGCATTTT. This codes for CASRRTGFNQPQHF. The chain uses TRBV7-2 and TRBJ1-5, with 8 positions matching TRBD1. The CDR3 is 14 residues long. J was trimmed by 3 bases and V by 6 bases; bases with no gene match: 4. Germline lookup yields CDR1 SGHTA and CDR2 FQGNSA.

This clonotype was counted between two and nine times. The chain is built from TRBV29-1 and TRBJ2-3, with D maybe TRBD1 (6 bases). This CDR3 spans 13 amino acids. Trimming stripped 4 bases from V and 3 bases from J, with 11 bases between. Germline V lookup: CDR1 SQVTM, CDR2 ANQGSEA. CDR3 region: CSVATGLTDTQYF. The DNA for the CDR3 is TGCAGCGTTGCGACAGGCCTTACAGATACGCAGTATTTT.

Comment on this clonotype: At one end the junction does not follow the germline gene, possibly because of a read error. V is TRBV29-1 and J is TRBJ1-1; the D gene is possibly TRBD1 (5 bases). Per germline, CDR1 SQVTM and CDR2 ANQGSEA. The CDR3 consists of 13 residues. The CDR3 protein is CNVSGVRNTEAFF. The CDR3 nucleotides read TGCAACGTTTCGGGGGTGAGGAACACTGAAGCTTTCTTT.

Worth noting for this clonotype: One junction end disagrees with the germline gene, perhaps due to a read error. The J gene is TRBJ2-4, the V gene TRBV5-1; 9 nucleotides agree with TRBD1. Gene TRBJ2-7 matches the end of the DNA better, so the J call may be wrong. The CDR3 has 15 residues. In germline, CDR1 is SGHRS, CDR2 YFSETQ. CDR3 protein: CAGSLEGTGIIEQYF. Written as DNA, the CDR3 is TGCGCCGGCAGCTTGGAAGGGACAGGGATCATCGAGCAGTACTTC.

In its sample, this clonotype was seen a few times. This sequence may be a read error, since a much larger clone differs from it by one base. The rearrangement uses TRBV5-6 and TRBJ1-1; no clear D. The V end was cut by 3 bases, the J end by 4 bases, with 7 bases between. This CDR3 has 12 residues. Germline V gene sequence: CDR1 SGHDT, CDR2 YYEEEE. The CDR3 nucleotides are TGTGCCAGCAGCTCGGGTCCCACTGAAGCTTTCTTT. Its protein product is CASSSGPTEAFF.

This chain links TRBV10-3 with TRBJ1-1; D may be TRBD1 (5 bases). There are 12 residues in the CDR3. The V gene lost 10 bases and the J gene lost 0 bases, with 9 bases spanning the gap. Germline V gene sequence: CDR1 ENHRY, CDR2 SYGVKD. CDR3 residues: CATLGVNTEAFF. The DNA for the CDR3 is TGTGCCACCTTGGGGGTGAACACTGAAGCTTTCTTT.

This clonotype was detected a few times. The chain is built from TRBV5-1 and TRBJ1-6, with D possibly matching TRBD1 (5 bases). V was cut by 2 bases and J by 6 bases, with 9 bases left in between. The CDR3 is 14 residues long. Looked up from germline, CDR1 is SGHRS and CDR2 is YFSETQ. CDR3 loop: CASSFGGTNSPLHF. The CDR3 DNA reads TGCGCCAGCAGCTTCGGCGGGACTAATTCACCCCTCCACTTT.

The V gene is TRBV20-1, the J gene TRBJ2-3; 8 bases match TRBD2. The V and J ends lost 4 bases and 2 bases, in that order; junction bases with no gene match: 14. Germline CDR1 reads DFQATT; CDR2 reads SNEGSKA (reference sequence). The CDR3 loop spans 17 amino acids. CDR3 loop: CSAIDQPAGDNTDTQYF. For the CDR3, the DNA is TGCAGTGCTATAGACCAGCCAGCGGGGGACAACACAGATACGCAGTATTTT.

This clonotype has a count of ten or more. The chain carries TRBV6-1 and TRBJ2-5; no reliable D call. Germline CDR1 is MNHNS and CDR2 is SASEGT. V lost 0 bases and J 5 bases, leaving 19 bases between the germline ends. The CDR3 has 17 residues. In DNA form, the CDR3 reads TGTGCCAGCAGTGAAGCGCTTCGCGTTTCAATTTCGGAGACCCAGTACTTC. This sequence encodes CASSEALRVSISETQYF.

The V and J genes are TRBV20-1 and TRBJ2-7; D not resolved. The CDR3 extends over 16 amino acids. Deletions cut 1 base from V and 0 bases from J, with 16 bases between. Germline CDR1 reads DFQATT; CDR2 reads SNEGSKA (reference sequence). DNA for the CDR3: TGCAGTGCTAGAGTTCCTCTGGACCGGATCTCCTACGAGCAGTACTTC. Residues: CSARVPLDRISYEQYF.

As for this clonotype: This could be a read error, since a much larger clone is one nucleotide away. V usage is TRBV3-1 and J usage is TRBJ1-1; D call uncertain. CDR3 size: 14 residues. Germline CDR1 LGHDT, CDR2 YNNKEL (reference sequence). V was cut by 1 base and J by 1 base, with 7 bases left in between. Here the CDR3 reads CASSQASGNTEAFF. For the CDR3, the DNA is TGTGCCAGCAGCCAAGCATCAGGGAACACTGAAGCTTTCTTT.

This clonotype was seen a few times. J is TRBJ1-2 and V is TRBV24-1; 7 bases align to TRBD1. Trimming took 1 base from V and 5 from J; bases not matched to a gene: 3. Germline lookup yields CDR1 KGHDR and CDR2 SFDVKD. This CDR3 spans 14 amino acids. The CDR3 reads CATSDFTGDYGYTF. The DNA for the CDR3 is TGTGCCACCAGTGATTTTACAGGGGATTATGGCTACACCTTC.

This chain connects TRBV6-6 to TRBJ2-7, with D possibly called TRBD1 or TRBD2 (5 bases each). Looked up from germline, CDR1 is MNHNY and CDR2 is SVGAGI (reference sequence). The CDR3 loop spans 12 amino acids. The germline V and J ends were trimmed by 6 bases and 5 bases, with 11 bases remaining between them. The CDR3 sequence: CASSGAAHEQYF. CDR3 sequence (DNA): TGTGCCAGCAGCGGGGCAGCCCACGAGCAGTACTTC.

This clonotype was counted at least ten times. The chain employs TRBV12-3 or TRBV12-4 and TRBJ2-7; 9 bases are shared with TRBD1. The CDR3 is made up of 11 amino acids. After removal of 10 bases from V and 5 bases from J, the junction contained 3 bases not matched to a gene. The CDR3 spells CATRQGDEQYF. The CDR3 nucleotides are TGTGCCACCCGACAGGGGGACGAGCAGTACTTC.

This clonotype has just a few counts. The CDR3: CASNPTGGNQPQHF. The CDR3 DNA reads TGTGCCAGCAACCCTACAGGGGGGAATCAGCCCCAGCATTTT. V gene TRBV6-5 combines with J gene TRBJ1-5, with 8 bases matching TRBD1. This CDR3 spans 14 amino acids. After removal of 7 bases from V and 4 bases from J, the junction contained 6 bases not matched to a gene. Germline V CDR1 and CDR2: MNHEY, SVGAGI.

The chain is built from TRBV6-2 or TRBV6-3 and TRBJ2-7, with TRBD1 identical over 7 bases. The J segment lost 3 bases and the V segment lost 7 bases, leaving 9 bases of the junction unmatched. The CDR3 is 14 residues long. Germline V gene sequence: CDR1 MNHEY, CDR2 SVGEGT. The CDR3 DNA is TGTGCCAGCATGCGGAGACAGGGCGTCTACGAGCAGTACTTC. This translates into CASMRRQGVYEQYF.

On this clonotype itself: With a much larger clone just one base away, this may be a read error. The chain couples TRBV6-5 to TRBJ2-7; TRBD1 aligns across 7 bases. CDR3 size: 14 residues. Germline loops: CDR1 MNHEY, CDR2 SVGAGI. V trimming: 4 bases; J trimming: 2 bases; junction bases outside the gene matches: 5. The CDR3 bases are TGTGCCAGCAGTTTGCAGGGGGTCCCCTACGAGCAGTACTTC. Its protein product is CASSLQGVPYEQYF.

This clonotype was found a few times. The chain couples TRBV7-2 to TRBJ2-5, with D unresolved. The CDR3 loop spans 14 amino acids. The V gene's germline CDR1 is SGHTA and CDR2 FQGNSA. The ends were cut back, 4 bases at V and 5 bases at J, with 14 bases in the middle. CDR3 bases: TGTGCCAGCAGCTCCGGCGTCGGATCCGAGACCCAGTACTTC. Translating gives CASSSGVGSETQYF.

This clonotype came up many times. The gene calls are TRBV20-1 and TRBJ2-3, with D possibly matching TRBD1 (6 bases). The V gene's germline CDR1 is DFQATT and CDR2 SNEGSKA (reference sequence). The CDR3 runs 14 residues. V was pared by 6 bases and J by 0 bases, with 13 bases between. CDR3 DNA: TGCAGTGCAACGGACAGATCGAGCACAGATACGCAGTATTTT. This gives the protein CSATDRSSTDTQYF.

This clonotype turned up a few times. The V and J genes are TRBV6-6 and TRBJ1-5; D might be TRBD1 (5 bases). The germline V gene encodes CDR1 MNHNY and CDR2 SVGAGI (reference sequence). The V end lost 6 bases, the J end lost 0 bases, and 15 bases lay between the germline ends. This CDR3 has 16 amino acids. The CDR3 DNA follows: TGTGCCAGCAGCCCTGGGGGGACTTATAGCAATCAGCCCCAGCATTTT. Translated, it gives CASSPGGTYSNQPQHF.

This clonotype was detected only a few times. The CDR3, as DNA: TGTGCCAGCAGCTTTACAGGGCCGAATTCACCCCTCCACTTT. The encoded protein is CASSFTGPNSPLHF. The chain links TRBV7-8 to TRBJ1-6; a possible D gene is TRBD1 (6 bases). The length of the CDR3 is 14 residues. V was cut by 3 bases and J by 7 bases, with 10 bases left in between. The germline V gene has CDR1 SGHVS and CDR2 FQNEAQ.

As for this clonotype: This clone may be a read error of a much larger clone one base away. The rearrangement joins TRBV12-3 or TRBV12-4 to TRBJ2-7; 10 positions agree with TRBD1. V lost 6 bases and J lost 5; bases outside the gene matches: 10. CDR3 length: 15 residues. CDR3 nucleotides: TGTGCCAGCAGCCAATTCGGGACAGGGGATCACGAGCAGTACTTC. Translating gives CASSQFGTGDHEQYF.

This clonotype was observed many times. The chain has TRBV7-2 and TRBJ2-7, with D perhaps TRBD2 (6 bases). There are 13 residues in the CDR3. Germline lookup yields CDR1 SGHTA and CDR2 FQGNSA. Between the trimmed V and J ends, which lost 6 bases and 4 bases, there was a span of 13 bases. CDR3 sequence: CASSKVAAYEQYF. The CDR3 bases are TGTGCCAGCAGTAAAGTAGCGGCTTACGAGCAGTACTTC. Based on the CDR3 plus reference TRBV7-2 and TRBJ2-7, the full variable domain is GAGVSQSPSNKVTEKGKDVELRCDPISGHTALYWYRQSLGQGLEFLIYFQGNSAPDKSGLPSDRFSAERTGGSVSTLTIQRTQQEDSAVYLCASSKVAAYEQYFGPGTRLTVT.